The next 20 T cell receptor beta chains were all read from a single sample in a study of OX40 agonist ivuxolimab in advanced cancers. Using immunoSEQ multiplex PCR, the repertoire was profiled, and TCRdb retains in-frame clones only, with some absent. The table has roughly 60,000 clones, approximately 86% seen once; the top ten hold roughly 0.88%. The sample consisted of CD4+ or CD8+ T cells sorted from blood, taken in a trial of the OX40 agonist ivuxolimab. These receptors originate from an adult with an advanced solid tumor such as melanoma, head and neck, liver or kidney cancer.

This clone showed up just once. V is TRBV27 and J is TRBJ1-3, with 7 bases fitting TRBD1. V shed 4 bases, J shed 2 bases, and the junction held 8 bases outside the gene matches. CDR1 and CDR2 (germline): MNHEY, SMNVEV (reference sequence). This CDR3 is 16 amino acids long. The CDR3 region has the DNA TGTGCCAGCAGTTCCAATTATGACAGGGCTGGAAACACCATATATTTT. Its translation is CASSSNYDRAGNTIYF.

This sequence joins TRBV6-5 and TRBJ1-1; D uncertain. V lost 8 bases and J lost 8, with 12 bases in between. Germline V gene data show CDR1 as MNHEY and CDR2 as SVGAGI. The CDR3 totals 11 residues. The CDR3 loop is CASLTPGEAFF. CDR3 nucleotide sequence: TGTGCCAGCCTAACCCCGGGGGAAGCTTTCTTT.

This chain uses TRBV2 with TRBJ2-2; 7 bases line up with TRBD1. The CDR3 runs 14 residues. The ends lost 5 bases at V and 4 bases at J; junction bases unmatched: 4. Germline assignment: CDR1 SNHLY and CDR2 FYNNEI. DNA for the CDR3: TGTGCCAGCAGTCCTGACAGGGCCACCGGGGAGCTGTTTTTT. It encodes CASSPDRATGELFF.

The chain couples TRBV19 to TRBJ1-2, with D uncertain. Per the germline V gene, CDR1 is LNHDA and CDR2 is SQIVND (reference sequence). V lost 9 bases to trimming and J lost 4 bases, with 9 bases between them. This CDR3 comprises 11 residues. The CDR3 DNA sequence: TGTGCCAGCCGGACGGTCTATGGCTACACCTTC. It yields the protein CASRTVYGYTF.

The chain links TRBV28 to TRBJ2-1; TRBD2 agrees at 11 bases. The CDR3 extends over 16 amino acids. Germline lookup yields CDR1 MDHEN and CDR2 SYDVKM. Trimming removed 5 bases from V and 7 bases from J; junction bases left unmatched: 10. The CDR3 region is CASSVIGSSGRNEQFF. The CDR3 DNA reads as TGTGCCAGCAGTGTTATTGGGTCTAGCGGGAGGAATGAGCAGTTCTTC.

The V call is TRBV5-4, the J call TRBJ2-5; TRBD1 matches 7 bases. The junction had 10 bases not matched to a gene; V was cut back by 3 bases and J by 5 bases. The V gene's germline CDR1 is SGHNT and CDR2 YYREEE (reference sequence). The CDR3 consists of 15 residues. In DNA form, the CDR3 reads TGTGCCAGCAGCTCTAGACAGGGTAGGTCCGAGACCCAGTACTTC. This translates into CASSSRQGRSETQYF.

V and J are TRBV9 and TRBJ1-1; perhaps TRBD1 as D (5 bases). The germline V gene has CDR1 SGDLS and CDR2 YYNGEE. V was trimmed by 1 base and J by 4 bases, leaving 11 bases between them. This CDR3 has 14 residues. The DNA for the CDR3 is TGTGCCAGCAGCGTATTTCCCGACAGCACTGAAGCTTTCTTT. Its protein product is CASSVFPDSTEAFF.

This clone was picked up a small number of times. V is TRBV28 and J is TRBJ2-1; 13 nucleotides match TRBD2. The CDR3 covers 14 residues. Unmatched junction bases numbered 12, after V lost 10 bases and J lost 12 bases. The V gene's germline CDR1 is MDHEN and CDR2 SYDVKM. CDR3: CATELLAGGPGQFF. For the CDR3, the DNA is TGTGCCACCGAATTACTAGCGGGAGGGCCCGGGCAGTTCTTC.

The gene calls are TRBV7-9 and TRBJ2-1, with 9 nucleotides matching TRBD1. The CDR3 contains 13 residues. The germline CDR1 and CDR2 sequences are SEHNR and FQNEAQ (reference sequence). V was pared by 5 bases and J by 12 bases, with 8 bases of the junction left unmatched. The CDR3 nucleotides read TGTGCCAGCAGCGCCCGGGACAGGGCGCGGCAGTTCTTC. As protein: CASSARDRARQFF. Full variable domain (remainder filled in from reference TRBV7-9 and TRBJ2-1): DTGVSQNPRHKITKRGQNVTFRCDPISEHNRLYWYRQTLGQGPEFLTYFQNEAQLEKSRLLSDRFSAERPKGSFSTLEIQRTEQGDSAMYLCASSARDRARQFFGPGTRLTVL.

This clone was seen a single time. The genes are TRBV18 and TRBJ1-3; D unclear. Germline V CDR1 and CDR2: KGHSH, LQKENI. The length of the CDR3 is 16 residues. Between the trimmed V and J ends, which lost 3 bases and 2 bases, there was a span of 14 bases. The CDR3 bases are TGTGCCAGCTCACCCCTGGGAGTCGGGGCTGGAAACACCATATATTTT. Protein product: CASSPLGVGAGNTIYF.

The genes are TRBV11-3 and TRBJ1-1; tentatively, D is TRBD1 (6 bases). The CDR3 totals 15 residues. V lost 3 bases and J lost 1, with 12 bases in between. Germline loops: CDR1 SGHNT, CDR2 YENEEA. The CDR3 DNA reads as TGTGCCAGCAGCTTTGGGGGGCGCGGGAACACTGAAGCTTTCTTT. This encodes CASSFGGRGNTEAFF.

The chain recombines TRBV2 with TRBJ2-3, with D tentatively TRBD1 (5 bases). CDR1 and CDR2 (germline): SNHLY, FYNNEI. V was pared by 6 bases and J by 2 bases, with 15 bases between. CDR3 length equals 15 residues. CDR3 coding DNA: TGTGCCAGCAGGAAAGGACGACAGCACACAGATACGCAGTATTTT. It specifies CASRKGRQHTDTQYF.

The chain is built from TRBV5-1 and TRBJ2-1, with D possibly matching TRBD1 (7 bases). Germline values: CDR1 SGHRS, CDR2 YFSETQ. This CDR3 comprises 15 residues. V was trimmed by 3 bases and J by 6 bases, leaving 16 bases between them. In nucleotides, the CDR3 is TGCGCCAGCAGCTCAGGGCCAGGGGGGCCCAATGAGCAGTTCTTC. Its translation is CASSSGPGGPNEQFF.

The V call is TRBV18, the J call TRBJ2-5; 10 positions agree with TRBD2. V was pared by 1 base and J by 0 bases, with 8 bases of the junction left unmatched. Germline V lookup: CDR1 KGHSH, CDR2 LQKENI. The CDR3 totals 18 residues. In DNA, the CDR3 is TGTGCCAGCTCACCACGAGGAACTAGCGGGGTGTACCAAGAGACCCAGTACTTC. This encodes CASSPRGTSGVYQETQYF.

The count of this clone is one. This chain joins TRBV15 and TRBJ1-1, with 9 bases that match TRBD1. Looked up from germline, CDR1 is LNHNV and CDR2 is YYDKDF (reference sequence). V gave up 1 base and J gave up 4 bases; unmatched junction bases: 4. The CDR3 has 15 amino acids. The CDR3 DNA follows: TGTGCCACCAGCAGAGGTGGGACAGGGTCCACTGAAGCTTTCTTT. It encodes CATSRGGTGSTEAFF. Complete variable domain (other parts from reference TRBV15 and TRBJ1-1): DAMVIQNPRYQVTQFGKPVTLSCSQTLNHNVMYWYQQKSSQAPKLLFHYYDKDFNNEADTPDNFQSRRPNTSFCFLDIRSPGLGDTAMYLCATSRGGTGSTEAFFGQGTRLTVV.

This clone was detected only once. In DNA, the CDR3 is TGTGCCAGCACCAAGAACACTGAAGCTTTCTTT. Its translation: CASTKNTEAFF. V and J are TRBV11-1 and TRBJ1-1; no clear D gene. Trimming pared 7 bases from V and 1 base from J, leaving 4 bases between. Per germline, CDR1 SGHAT and CDR2 FQDESV (reference sequence). The CDR3 contains 11 residues.

The CDR3 nucleotides are TGTGCCAGCAGCCCACCGTCAGGGGTTAATTCACCCCTCCACTTT. It is translated as CASSPPSGVNSPLHF. V and J are TRBV6-6 and TRBJ1-6; a weak D match, TRBD1 (6 bases). In germline, CDR1 is MNHNY, CDR2 SVGAGI (reference sequence). Trimming cost V 6 bases and J 6 bases, with 15 bases left between them. CDR3 length equals 15 residues.

This chain links TRBV5-1 with TRBJ2-7; D is undetermined. This CDR3 is built from 12 residues. Per the germline V gene, CDR1 is SGHRS and CDR2 is YFSETQ. V gave up 0 bases and J gave up 5 bases, with 6 bases separating them. For the CDR3, the DNA is TGCGCCAGCAGCTTGGTTTTGGACGAGCAGTACTTC. Protein: CASSLVLDEQYF.

The chain carries TRBV11-2 and TRBJ2-7; no definite D call. V lost 2 bases and J 1 base, leaving 9 bases between the germline ends. Germline loops: CDR1 SGHAT, CDR2 FQNNGV. The CDR3 is 14 amino acids. This chain's CDR3 is CASSLPQASYEQYF. DNA of the CDR3: TGTGCCAGCAGCTTACCCCAAGCATCCTACGAGCAGTACTTC.

The chain has TRBV4-1 and TRBJ2-2; 10 bases agree with TRBD1. V shed 4 bases and J 3 bases; nucleotides not matched to a gene: 2. Germline V gives CDR1 MGHRA, CDR2 YSYEKL. The CDR3 spans 15 residues. The CDR3 bases are TGCGCCAGCAGCCTTGGGACAGGGGACACCGGGGAGCTGTTTTTT. The encoded protein is CASSLGTGDTGELFF.